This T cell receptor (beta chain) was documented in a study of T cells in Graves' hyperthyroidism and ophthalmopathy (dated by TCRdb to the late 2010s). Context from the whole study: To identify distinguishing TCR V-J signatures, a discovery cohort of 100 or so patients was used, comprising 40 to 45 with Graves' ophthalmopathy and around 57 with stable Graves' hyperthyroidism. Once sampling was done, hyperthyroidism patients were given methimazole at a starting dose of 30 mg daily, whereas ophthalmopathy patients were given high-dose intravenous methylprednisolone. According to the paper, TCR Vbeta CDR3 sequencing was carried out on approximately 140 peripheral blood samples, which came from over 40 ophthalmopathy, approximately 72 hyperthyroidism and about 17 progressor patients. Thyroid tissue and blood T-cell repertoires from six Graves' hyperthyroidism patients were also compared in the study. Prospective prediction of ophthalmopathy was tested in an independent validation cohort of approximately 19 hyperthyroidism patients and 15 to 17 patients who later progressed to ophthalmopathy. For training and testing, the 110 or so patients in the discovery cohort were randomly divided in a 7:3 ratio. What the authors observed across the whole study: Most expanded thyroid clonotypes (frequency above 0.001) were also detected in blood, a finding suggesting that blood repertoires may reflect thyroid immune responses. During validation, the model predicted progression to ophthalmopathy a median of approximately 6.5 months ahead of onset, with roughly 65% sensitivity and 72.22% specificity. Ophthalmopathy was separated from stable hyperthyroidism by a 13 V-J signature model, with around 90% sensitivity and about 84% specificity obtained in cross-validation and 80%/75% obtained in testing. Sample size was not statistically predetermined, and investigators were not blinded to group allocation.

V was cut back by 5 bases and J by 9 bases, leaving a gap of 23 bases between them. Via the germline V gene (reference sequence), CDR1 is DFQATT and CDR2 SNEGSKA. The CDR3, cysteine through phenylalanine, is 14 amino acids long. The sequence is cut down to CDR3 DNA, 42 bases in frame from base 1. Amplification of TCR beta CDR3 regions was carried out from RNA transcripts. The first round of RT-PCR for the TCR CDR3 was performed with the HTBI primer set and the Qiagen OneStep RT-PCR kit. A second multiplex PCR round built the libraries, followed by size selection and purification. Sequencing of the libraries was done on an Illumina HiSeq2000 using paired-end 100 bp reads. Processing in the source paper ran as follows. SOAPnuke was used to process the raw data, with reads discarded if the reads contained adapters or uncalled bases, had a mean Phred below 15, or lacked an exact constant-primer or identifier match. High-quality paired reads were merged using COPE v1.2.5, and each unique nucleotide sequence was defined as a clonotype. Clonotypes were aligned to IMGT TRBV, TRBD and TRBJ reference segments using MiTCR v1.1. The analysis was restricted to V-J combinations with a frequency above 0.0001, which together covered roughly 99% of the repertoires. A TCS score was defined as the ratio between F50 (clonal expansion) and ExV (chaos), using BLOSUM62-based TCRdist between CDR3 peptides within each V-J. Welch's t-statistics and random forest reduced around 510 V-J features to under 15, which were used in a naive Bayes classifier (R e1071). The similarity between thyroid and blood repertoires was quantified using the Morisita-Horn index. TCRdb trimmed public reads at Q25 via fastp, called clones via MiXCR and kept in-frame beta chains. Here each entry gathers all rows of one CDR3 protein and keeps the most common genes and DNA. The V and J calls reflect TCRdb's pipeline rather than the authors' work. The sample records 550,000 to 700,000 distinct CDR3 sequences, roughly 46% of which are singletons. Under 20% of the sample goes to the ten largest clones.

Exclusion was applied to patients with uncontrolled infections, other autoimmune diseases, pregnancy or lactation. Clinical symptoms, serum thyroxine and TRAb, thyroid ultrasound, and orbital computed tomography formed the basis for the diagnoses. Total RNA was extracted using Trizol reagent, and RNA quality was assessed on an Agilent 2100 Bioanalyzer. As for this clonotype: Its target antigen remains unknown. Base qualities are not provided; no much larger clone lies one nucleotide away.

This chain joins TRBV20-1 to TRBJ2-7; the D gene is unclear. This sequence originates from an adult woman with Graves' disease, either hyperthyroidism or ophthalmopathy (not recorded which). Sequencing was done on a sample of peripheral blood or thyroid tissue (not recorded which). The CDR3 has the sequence CSAQNGRSTDTQYF. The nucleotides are TGCAGTGCTCAGAACGGAAGAAGCACAGATACGCAGTACTTC.